This T cell receptor (beta chain) was identified in a study of blood T cell repertoires in COVID-19. Study information: Acute-phase and convalescent COVID-19 samples originated in the United States, Italy and Spain. In each case, the material was cDNA or gDNA derived from T cells, B-cell-depleted T cells, or PBMCs.

How the authors handled the data: Amplification with reference gene primers provided the estimates of nucleated cell counts. Here immunoSEQ multiplex PCR was the method, and the copy in TCRdb shows in-frame clones only, minus some. The V and J calls and the clone size are those of that table, but D and trimming were determined from the DNA. The table includes about 75,000 clones, about 74% detected once. The germline CDR1 and CDR2 sequences are MRHNA and SNTAGT. This CDR3 contains 13 residues. Trimming took off 6 bases at V and 10 bases at J, with 15 bases between the two ends. The source of this sequence is a human donor with acute or convalescent COVID-19. The donor label of this sample is uncertain. Material: peripheral blood. V usage is TRBV6-4 and J usage is TRBJ2-2; D gene uncertain. This CDR3 reads CASSQRVNAELFF. CDR3 in DNA: TGTGCCAGCAGCCAACGGGTTAACGCGGAGCTGTTTTTT.